These T cell receptor beta chains were read from a single sample in a study of shared clonotypes between healthy human individuals. The protocol was immunoSEQ multiplex PCR, while the TCRdb copy is restricted to in-frame clones and leaves out a portion. This sample has about 380,000 clones, with 96% found just once. Material: memory CD8+ T cells sorted from blood. The receptor set was obtained from a young man in good health. Each CDR3 is given with its conserved first and last residue. A D gene is named only where the DNA matches it firmly. A row's size may be missing; if present it is once, few, many or a size class.

V gene	J gene	D gene	CDR3 length	clone size	CDR3 DNA	CDR3 protein
TRBV5-1	TRBJ2-1	.	15	.	TGCGCCAGCAGCTGGTCCGGCGGTCCCTACAATGAGCAGTTCTTC	CASSWSGGPYNEQFF
TRBV4-2	TRBJ1-2	.	14	.	TGTGCCAGCAGCCAAGATCTGCTAGTCTATGGCTACACCTTC	CASSQDLLVYGYTF
TRBV5-4	TRBJ2-7	TRBD2	14	once	TGTGCCAGGTTATACGGCGGGAGCTCCTACGAGCAGTACTTC	CARLYGGSSYEQYF
TRBV19	TRBJ1-1	.	14	.	TGTGCCAGTAGTATGATCAGGGTGAACACTGAAGCTTTCTTT	CASSMIRVNTEAFF
TRBV4-2	TRBJ2-5	TRBD1	15	.	TGTGCCAGCAGCCAAGAGCAGGGGGCAGGGGAGACCCAGTACTTC	CASSQEQGAGETQYF
TRBV6-6	TRBJ1-1	.	12	once	TGTGCCAGCAGTTTCAGCGGCACTGAAGCTTTCTTT	CASSFSGTEAFF
TRBV10-3	TRBJ2-1	TRBD2	15	.	TGTGCCATCAGTCCCGGACTAGCGGGACCGGGTGAGCAGTTCTTC	CAISPGLAGPGEQFF
TRBV7-2	TRBJ2-7	TRBD2	15	.	TGTGCCAGCAGCTTCGCGGGAGAGGTGCTTGGGGAGCAGTACTTC	CASSFAGEVLGEQYF
TRBV19	TRBJ1-5	.	16	.	TGTGCCAGTACCATAAGTCGGCAGGGGAACGATCAGCCCCAGCATTTT	CASTISRQGNDQPQHF
TRBV29-1	TRBJ2-5	.	16	.	TGCAGCGTTCTTCGGTTCGGTAGCCTAGCCCAAGAGACCCAGTACTTC	CSVLRFGSLAQETQYF
TRBV11-1	TRBJ2-5	.	14	.	TGTGCCAGCAGCTTAGTGTCAGGTACGAAGACCCAGTACTTC	CASSLVSGTKTQYF
TRBV5-1	TRBJ2-1	TRBD2	15	.	TGCGCCAGCAGCTTGGGTAGCGGGAGTTACAATGAGCAGTTCTTC	CASSLGSGSYNEQFF
TRBV29-1	TRBJ2-3	TRBD2	14	.	TGCAGCGTTAGCGGGCGGGGGAGCACAGATACGCAGTATTTT	CSVSGRGSTDTQYF
TRBV6-6	TRBJ2-1	TRBD2	15	once	TGTGCCAGCAGTTCGGTAGCGGGAGCGTACAATGAGCAGTTCTTC	CASSSVAGAYNEQFF
TRBV30	TRBJ1-5	TRBD1	16	.	TGTGCCTGGAGTGTCTCCGGACAGGGGAGCAATCAGCCCCAGCATTTT	CAWSVSGQGSNQPQHF
TRBV5-6	TRBJ2-7	TRBD1	14	.	TGTGCCAGCAGCCGACAGGGGACACATCACGAGCAGTACTTC	CASSRQGTHHEQYF
TRBV10-2	TRBJ1-3	.	14	.	TGCGCCAGCAGTGACAGGGCGTCTGGAAACACCATATATTTT	CASSDRASGNTIYF
TRBV28	TRBJ2-7	.	14	once	TGTGCCAGCAGTTTCGGTACGTTTGTCTACGAGCAGTACTTC	CASSFGTFVYEQYF
TRBV15	TRBJ2-6	.	15	once	TGTGCCACCAGCAGAGTCGGGACCGGGGCCAACGTCCTGACTTTC	CATSRVGTGANVLTF
TRBV27	TRBJ1-5	.	14	.	TGTGCCAGCAGTTTTACGGGGGGCAATCAGCCCCAGCATTTT	CASSFTGGNQPQHF
TRBV4-1	TRBJ1-4	TRBD1	16	.	TGCGCCAGCAGCCTCCACCGCGGGACAGGGGAGATGAAACTGTTTTTT	CASSLHRGTGEMKLFF
TRBV5-1	TRBJ2-7	.	17	.	TGCGCCAGCAGCTCTAGTGCGGTTATTGGTTTCTCCTACGAGCAGTACTTC	CASSSSAVIGFSYEQYF
TRBV28	TRBJ1-2	.	15	.	TGTGCCAGCGGGGAGGGGCAGCTAGCTAACTATGGCTACACCTTC	CASGEGQLANYGYTF
TRBV5-1	TRBJ2-7	.	14	.	TGCGCCAGCAGCTTGGCCGTGACAACCTACGAGCAGTACTTC	CASSLAVTTYEQYF
TRBV4-2	TRBJ2-3	.	15	.	TGTGCCAGCAGCCAAGCCCCGGACGTCAGGGATACGCAGTATTTT	CASSQAPDVRDTQYF
TRBV29-1	TRBJ2-2	.	14	.	TGCAGCGTTGCGTACAGGGTGGTCCCCGGGGAGCTGTTTTTT	CSVAYRVVPGELFF
TRBV11-2	TRBJ2-5	TRBD2	16	.	TGTGCCAGCAGCTTAGCACTAGCGGGAGGGCCGGAGACCCAGTACTTC	CASSLALAGGPETQYF
TRBV6-5	TRBJ2-1	TRBD1	14	.	TGTGCCAGCAGTTACCGGGACAGCTATAATGAGCAGTTCTTC	CASSYRDSYNEQFF
TRBV7-9	TRBJ2-5	.	13	.	TGTGCCAGCAGCAACGAAGCGGGAGAGACCCAGTACTTC	CASSNEAGETQYF
TRBV21-1	TRBJ2-3	.	15	once	TGTGCCAGCAGCGTCGGTGGGGGGGGCACAGATACGCAGTATTTT	CASSVGGGGTDTQYF
TRBV28	TRBJ2-1	TRBD2	15	.	TGTGCCAGCAGTTTCCTAGCGGGAGATGGGAATGAGCAGTTCTTC	CASSFLAGDGNEQFF
TRBV4-1	TRBJ2-5	TRBD1	16	.	TGCGCCAGCAGCCAAGGAGGACAGGGAAGGGGAGAGACCCAGTACTTC	CASSQGGQGRGETQYF
TRBV2	TRBJ2-7	TRBD2	14	.	TGTGCCAGCAGTGAGGCCGGGAGGGCTTACGAGCAGTACTTC	CASSEAGRAYEQYF
TRBV6-1	TRBJ1-1	TRBD1	16	.	TGTGCCAGCAGTGATAAAGGGAGACAGGGTAGAACTGAAGCTTTCTTT	CASSDKGRQGRTEAFF
TRBV5-6	TRBJ2-2	TRBD1	16	.	TGTGCCAGCAGCCCGGACAGGGCGTTTGACACCGGGGAGCTGTTTTTT	CASSPDRAFDTGELFF
TRBV5-1	TRBJ2-7	TRBD2	13	.	TGCGCCAGCAGCTCCGGGACTAGCCGCGAGCAGTACTTC	CASSSGTSREQYF
TRBV5-1	TRBJ2-1	TRBD2	15	.	TGCGCCAGCAGCACGGTCCTAGCGGAGAACAATGAGCAGTTCTTC	CASSTVLAENNEQFF
TRBV14	TRBJ2-7	.	14	.	TGTGCCAGCAGCCAAGGGTACCGATCCTACGAGCAGTACTTC	CASSQGYRSYEQYF
TRBV2	TRBJ2-7	.	14	.	TGTGCCAGCAGTTGGGACGCATCCTGGGGTGAGCAGTACTTC	CASSWDASWGEQYF
TRBV4-1	TRBJ2-2	TRBD2	15	.	TGCGCCAGCAGCCAGTGGCTAGCGGGAACCGGGGAGCTGTTTTTT	CASSQWLAGTGELFF
TRBV28	TRBJ2-7	.	15	.	TGTGCCAGCAGTTCTTATTCGACTAGCTCCTACGAGCAGTACTTC	CASSSYSTSSYEQYF
TRBV6-1	TRBJ2-5	TRBD1	17	.	TGTGCCAGCAGTGAAATAGCCGGGACAGGGGCCAGACAGACCCAGTACTTC	CASSEIAGTGARQTQYF
TRBV15	TRBJ2-5	.	13	.	TGTGCCACCAGCAGAGACATTCAAGAGACCCAGTACTTC	CATSRDIQETQYF
TRBV5-1	TRBJ2-1	.	15	.	TGCGCCAGCAGCTTGGGCGGGACCACCCACAATGAGCAGTTCTTC	CASSLGGTTHNEQFF
TRBV7-2	TRBJ2-1	.	13	.	TGTGCCAGCAGCCAATTTCCCACCGATAAGCAGTTCTTC	CASSQFPTDKQFF
TRBV13	TRBJ2-7	TRBD1	17	.	TGTGCCAGCAGCTTAAATCGGGGACAGGGTGGCTCCTACGAGCAGTACTTC	CASSLNRGQGGSYEQYF
TRBV29-1	TRBJ2-6	.	13	.	TGCAGCGTCACTCCAGCTGGGGCCAACGTCCTGACTTTC	CSVTPAGANVLTF
TRBV7-9	TRBJ1-1	.	13	.	TGTGCCAGCAGCTTCGGAGGGAACACTGAAGCTTTCTTT	CASSFGGNTEAFF
TRBV7-9	TRBJ2-1	.	12	.	TGTGCCAGCAGCTTAGGAAATAATGAGCAGTTCTTC	CASSLGNNEQFF
TRBV7-9	TRBJ1-1	.	12	.	TGTGCCAGCAGCTTCAAGAACACTGAAGCTTTCTTT	CASSFKNTEAFF
TRBV5-1	TRBJ2-2	.	15	.	TGCGCCAGCAGCTTGGAAGGGTCGGGAACCGGGGAGCTGTTTTTT	CASSLEGSGTGELFF
TRBV2	TRBJ2-2	.	14	.	TGTGCCAGCAGCTACCGGGAAAACACCGGGGAGCTGTTTTTT	CASSYRENTGELFF